This TCR beta chain was sequenced in a study of early stage breast cancer tumors. Overall study context: Samples were sequenced at about 10-fold average coverage. Regarding the study as a whole: Bulk DNA sequencing of unsorted cells missed chain pairing and markers. Blood repertoires resembled normal breast more than tumor.

Worth noting for this clone: As yet, its antigen is unknown.

The CDR3 is 15 amino acids. The V and J ends lost 4 bases and 1 base respectively, with 14 bases between them. Germline-derived CDR1 and CDR2 are SGHNT and YYREEE (reference sequence). Clones were read by immunoSEQ multiplex PCR, and TCRdb kept only the in-frame ones, dropping some. The sample yields 20,000 to 30,000 clones, approximately 67% seen once. The source of this sequence is a person aged 55 to 75 with breast cancer. The J gene is TRBJ2-5, the V gene TRBV5-4; D is possibly TRBD1 (5 bases). The sequencing input was breast tumor tissue. The CDR3 DNA reads TGTGCCAGCAGCCTTGACAGTGCACTCCAAGAGACCCAGTACTTC. This translates into CASSLDSALQETQYF.